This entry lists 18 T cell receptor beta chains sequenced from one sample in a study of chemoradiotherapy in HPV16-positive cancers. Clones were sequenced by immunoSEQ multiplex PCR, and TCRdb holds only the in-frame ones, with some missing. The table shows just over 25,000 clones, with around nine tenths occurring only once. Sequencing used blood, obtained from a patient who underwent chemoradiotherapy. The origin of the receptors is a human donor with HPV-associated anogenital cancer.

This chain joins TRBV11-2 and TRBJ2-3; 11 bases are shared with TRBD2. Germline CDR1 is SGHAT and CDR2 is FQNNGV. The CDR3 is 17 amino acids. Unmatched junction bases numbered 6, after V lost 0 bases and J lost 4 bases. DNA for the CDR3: TGTGCCAGCAGCTTAGATCTGGGTAGCGGGAGGGCAGATACGCAGTATTTT. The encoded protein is CASSLDLGSGRADTQYF.

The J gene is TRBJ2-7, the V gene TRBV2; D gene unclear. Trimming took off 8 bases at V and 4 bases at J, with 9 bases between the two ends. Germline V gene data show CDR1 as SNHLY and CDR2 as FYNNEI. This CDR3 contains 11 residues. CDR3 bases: TGTGCCAGCGGCTTGGGGTACGAGCAGTACTTC. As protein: CASGLGYEQYF.

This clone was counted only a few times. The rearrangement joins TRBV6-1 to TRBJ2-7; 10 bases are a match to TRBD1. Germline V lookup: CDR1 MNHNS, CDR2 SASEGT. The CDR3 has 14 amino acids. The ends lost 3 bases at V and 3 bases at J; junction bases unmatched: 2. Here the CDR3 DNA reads TGTGCCAGCAGTGAGGACAGGGGGTACTACGAGCAGTACTTC. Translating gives CASSEDRGYYEQYF.

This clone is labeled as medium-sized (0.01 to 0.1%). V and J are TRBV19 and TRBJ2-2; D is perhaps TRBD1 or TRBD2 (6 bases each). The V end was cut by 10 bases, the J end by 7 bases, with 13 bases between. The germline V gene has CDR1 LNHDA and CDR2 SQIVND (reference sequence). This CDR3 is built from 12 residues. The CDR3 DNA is TGTGCCACCCTTGGGGGGCGCGGGGAGCTGTTTTTT. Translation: CATLGGRGELFF.

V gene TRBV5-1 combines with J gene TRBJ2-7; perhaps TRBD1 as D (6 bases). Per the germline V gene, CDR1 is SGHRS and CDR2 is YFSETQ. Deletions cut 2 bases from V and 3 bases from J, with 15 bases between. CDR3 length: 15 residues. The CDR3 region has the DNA TGCGCCAGCAGCTTAATCCAGGGGATCGGCTACGAGCAGTACTTC. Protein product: CASSLIQGIGYEQYF. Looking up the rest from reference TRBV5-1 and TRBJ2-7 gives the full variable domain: KAGVTQTPRYLIKTRGQQVTLSCSPISGHRSVSWYQQTPGQGLQFLFEYFSETQRNKGNFPGRFSGRQFSNSRSEMNVSTLELGDSALYLCASSLIQGIGYEQYFGPGTRLTVT.

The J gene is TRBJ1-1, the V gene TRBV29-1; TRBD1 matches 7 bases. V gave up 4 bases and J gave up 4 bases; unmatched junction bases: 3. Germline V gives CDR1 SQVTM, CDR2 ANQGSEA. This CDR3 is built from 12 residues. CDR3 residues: CSVGQGGTEAFF. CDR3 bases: TGCAGCGTTGGACAGGGCGGCACTGAAGCTTTCTTT.

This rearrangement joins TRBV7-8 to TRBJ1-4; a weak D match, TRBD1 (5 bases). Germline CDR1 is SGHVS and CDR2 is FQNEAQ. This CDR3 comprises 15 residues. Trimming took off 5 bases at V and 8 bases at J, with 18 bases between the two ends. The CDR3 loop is CASSVGTWGEEKLFF. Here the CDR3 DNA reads TGTGCCAGCAGCGTAGGGACCTGGGGGGAAGAAAAACTGTTTTTT.

CDR3 coding DNA: TGTGCCAGCAGCTTAGCGCATTTAGTGGGGGGGCAAGAGACCCAGTACTTC. This sequence encodes CASSLAHLVGGQETQYF. The V gene is TRBV7-2, the J gene TRBJ2-5; 7 bases are shared with TRBD2. The CDR3 extends over 17 amino acids. Germline V gives CDR1 SGHTA, CDR2 FQGNSA. V dropped 0 bases and J dropped 2; count of bases not matched to a gene: 9.

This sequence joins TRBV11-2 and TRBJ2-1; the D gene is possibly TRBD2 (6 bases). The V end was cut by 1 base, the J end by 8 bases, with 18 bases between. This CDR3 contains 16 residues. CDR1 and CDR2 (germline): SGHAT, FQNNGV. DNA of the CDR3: TGTGCCAGCAGCTTAGTAGTAGGGACTCTGACGGATGAGCAGTTCTTC. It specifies CASSLVVGTLTDEQFF.

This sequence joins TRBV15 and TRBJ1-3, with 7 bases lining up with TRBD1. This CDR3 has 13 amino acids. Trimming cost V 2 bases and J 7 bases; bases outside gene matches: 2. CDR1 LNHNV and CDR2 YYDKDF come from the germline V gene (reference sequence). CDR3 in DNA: TGTGCCACCAGCAGACAGGGGGGTAACACCATATATTTT. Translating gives CATSRQGGNTIYF.

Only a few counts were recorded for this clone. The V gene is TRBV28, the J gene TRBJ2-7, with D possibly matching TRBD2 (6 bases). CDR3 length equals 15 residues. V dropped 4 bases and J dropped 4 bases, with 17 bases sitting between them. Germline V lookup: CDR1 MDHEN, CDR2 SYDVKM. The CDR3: CASSSRGTGDYEQYF. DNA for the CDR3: TGTGCCAGCAGTTCCCGAGGGACTGGAGATTACGAGCAGTACTTC.

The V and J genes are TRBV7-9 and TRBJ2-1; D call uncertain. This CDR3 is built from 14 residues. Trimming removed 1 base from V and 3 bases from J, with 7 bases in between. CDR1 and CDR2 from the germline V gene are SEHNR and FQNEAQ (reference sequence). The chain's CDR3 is CASSLGRDYNEQFF. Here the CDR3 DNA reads TGTGCCAGCAGCTTAGGGCGCGACTACAATGAGCAGTTCTTC.

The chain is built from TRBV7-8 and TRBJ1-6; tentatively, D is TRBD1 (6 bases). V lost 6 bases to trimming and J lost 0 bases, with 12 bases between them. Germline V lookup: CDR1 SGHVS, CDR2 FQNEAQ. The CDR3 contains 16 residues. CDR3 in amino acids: CASSRTENSYNSPLHF. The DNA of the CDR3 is TGTGCCAGCAGTCGGACAGAAAACTCCTATAATTCACCCCTCCACTTT. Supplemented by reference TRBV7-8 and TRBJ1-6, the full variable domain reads GAGVSQSPRYKVAKRGQDVALRCDPISGHVSLFWYQQALGQGPEFLTYFQNEAQLDKSGLPSDRFFAERPEGSVSTLKIQRTQQEDSAVYLCASSRTENSYNSPLHFGNGTRLTVT.

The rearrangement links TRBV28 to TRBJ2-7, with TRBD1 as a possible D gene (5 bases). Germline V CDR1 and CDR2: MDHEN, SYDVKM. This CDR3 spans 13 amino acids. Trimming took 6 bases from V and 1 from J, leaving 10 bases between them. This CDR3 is CASSLDKSYEQYF. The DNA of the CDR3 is TGTGCCAGCAGCCTGGACAAATCCTACGAGCAGTACTTC.

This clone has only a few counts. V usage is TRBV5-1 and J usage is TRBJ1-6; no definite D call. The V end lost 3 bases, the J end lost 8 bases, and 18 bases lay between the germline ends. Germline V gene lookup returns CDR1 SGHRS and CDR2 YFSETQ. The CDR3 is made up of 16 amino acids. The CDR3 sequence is CASSSSTLAGYSPLHF. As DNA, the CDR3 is TGCGCCAGCAGCTCTTCTACCCTCGCTGGGTATTCACCCCTCCACTTT.

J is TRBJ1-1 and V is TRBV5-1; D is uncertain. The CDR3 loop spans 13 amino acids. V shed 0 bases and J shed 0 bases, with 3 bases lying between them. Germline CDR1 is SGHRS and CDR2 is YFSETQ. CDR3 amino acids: CASSLDVNTEAFF. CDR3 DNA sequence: TGCGCCAGCAGCTTGGATGTGAACACTGAAGCTTTCTTT. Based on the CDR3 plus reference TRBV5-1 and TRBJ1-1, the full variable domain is KAGVTQTPRYLIKTRGQQVTLSCSPISGHRSVSWYQQTPGQGLQFLFEYFSETQRNKGNFPGRFSGRQFSNSRSEMNVSTLELGDSALYLCASSLDVNTEAFFGQGTRLTVV.

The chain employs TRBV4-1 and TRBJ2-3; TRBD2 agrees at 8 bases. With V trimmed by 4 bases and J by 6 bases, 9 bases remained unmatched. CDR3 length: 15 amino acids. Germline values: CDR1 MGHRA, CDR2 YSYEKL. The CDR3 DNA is TGCGCCAGCAGCCCATCCTGGCCGGGAGGGGATACGCAGTATTTT. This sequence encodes CASSPSWPGGDTQYF.

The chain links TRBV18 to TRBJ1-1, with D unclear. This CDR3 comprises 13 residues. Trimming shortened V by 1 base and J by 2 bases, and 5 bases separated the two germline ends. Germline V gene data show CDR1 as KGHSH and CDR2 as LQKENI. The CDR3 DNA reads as TGTGCCAGCTCACCACAGGGCAACACTGAAGCTTTCTTT. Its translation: CASSPQGNTEAFF. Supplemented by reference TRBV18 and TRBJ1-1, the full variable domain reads NAGVMQNPRHLVRRRGQEARLRCSPMKGHSHVYWYRQLPEEGLKFMVYLQKENIIDESGMPKERFSAEFPKEGPSILRIQQVVRGDSAAYFCASSPQGNTEAFFGQGTRLTVV.